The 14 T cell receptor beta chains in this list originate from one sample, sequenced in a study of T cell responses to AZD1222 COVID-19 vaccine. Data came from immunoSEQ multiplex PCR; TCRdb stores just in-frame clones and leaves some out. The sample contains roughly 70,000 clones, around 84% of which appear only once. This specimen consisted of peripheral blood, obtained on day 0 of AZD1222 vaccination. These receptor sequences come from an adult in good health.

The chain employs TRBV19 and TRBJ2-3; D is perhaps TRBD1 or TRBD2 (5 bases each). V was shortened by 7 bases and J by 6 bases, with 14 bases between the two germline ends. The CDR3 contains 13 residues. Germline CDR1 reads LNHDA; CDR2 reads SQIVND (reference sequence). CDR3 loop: CASILPGTDTQYF. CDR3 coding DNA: TGTGCCAGTATCTTGCCGGGGACGGATACGCAGTATTTT.

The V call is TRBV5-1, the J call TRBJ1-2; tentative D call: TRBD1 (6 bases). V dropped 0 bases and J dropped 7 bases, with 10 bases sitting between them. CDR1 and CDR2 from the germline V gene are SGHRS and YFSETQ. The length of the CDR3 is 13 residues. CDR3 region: CASSLAGAGGYTF. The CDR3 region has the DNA TGCGCCAGCAGCTTGGCAGGGGCGGGTGGCTACACCTTC.

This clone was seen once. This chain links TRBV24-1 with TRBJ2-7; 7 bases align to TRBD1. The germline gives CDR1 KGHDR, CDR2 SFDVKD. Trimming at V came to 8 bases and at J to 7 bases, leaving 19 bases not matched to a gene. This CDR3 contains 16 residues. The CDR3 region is CATTLFEGQLSREQYF. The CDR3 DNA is TGTGCCACCACCCTTTTTGAGGGACAGCTATCTCGAGAGCAGTACTTC.

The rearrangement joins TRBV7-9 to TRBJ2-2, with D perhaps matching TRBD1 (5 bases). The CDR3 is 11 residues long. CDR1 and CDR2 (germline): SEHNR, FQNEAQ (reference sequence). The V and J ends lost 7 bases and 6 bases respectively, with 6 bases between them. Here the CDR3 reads CASTGSGELFF. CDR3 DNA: TGTGCCAGCACAGGGTCCGGGGAGCTGTTTTTT.

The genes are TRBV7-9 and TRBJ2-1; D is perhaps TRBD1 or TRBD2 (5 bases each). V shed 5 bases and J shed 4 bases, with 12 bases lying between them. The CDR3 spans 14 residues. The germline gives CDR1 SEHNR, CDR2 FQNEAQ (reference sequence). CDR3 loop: CASSGPGPYNEQFF. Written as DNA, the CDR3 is TGTGCCAGCAGCGGCCCGGGACCGTACAATGAGCAGTTCTTC. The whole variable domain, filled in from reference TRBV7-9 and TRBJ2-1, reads DTGVSQNPRHKITKRGQNVTFRCDPISEHNRLYWYRQTLGQGPEFLTYFQNEAQLEKSRLLSDRFSAERPKGSFSTLEIQRTEQGDSAMYLCASSGPGPYNEQFFGPGTRLTVL.

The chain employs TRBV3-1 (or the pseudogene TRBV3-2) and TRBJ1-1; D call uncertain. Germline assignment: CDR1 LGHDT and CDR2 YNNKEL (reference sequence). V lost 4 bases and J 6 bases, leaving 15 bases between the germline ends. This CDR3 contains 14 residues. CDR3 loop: CASSPTRVIAEAFF. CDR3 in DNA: TGTGCCAGCAGCCCTACAAGAGTAATCGCTGAAGCTTTCTTT.

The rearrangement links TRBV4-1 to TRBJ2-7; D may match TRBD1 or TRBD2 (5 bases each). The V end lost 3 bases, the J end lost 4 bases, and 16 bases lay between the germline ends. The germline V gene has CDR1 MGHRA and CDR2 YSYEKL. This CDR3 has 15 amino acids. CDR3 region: CASSQGPGLGYEQYF. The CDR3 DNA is TGCGCCAGCAGCCAGGGGCCGGGGTTAGGTTACGAGCAGTACTTC.

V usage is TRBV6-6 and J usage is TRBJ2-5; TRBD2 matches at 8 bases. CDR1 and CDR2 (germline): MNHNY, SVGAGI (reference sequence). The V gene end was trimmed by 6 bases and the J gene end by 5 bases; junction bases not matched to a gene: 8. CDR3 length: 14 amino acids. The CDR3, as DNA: TGTGCCAGCAGCCCCGACGGCGGGAGGGAGACCCAGTACTTC. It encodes CASSPDGGRETQYF.

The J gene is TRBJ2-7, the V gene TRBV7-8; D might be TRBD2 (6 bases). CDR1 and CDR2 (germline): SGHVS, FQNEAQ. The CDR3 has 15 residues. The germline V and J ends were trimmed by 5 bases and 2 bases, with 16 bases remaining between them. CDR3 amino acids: CASSDRRERPYEQYF. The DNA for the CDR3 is TGTGCCAGCAGCGACCGCCGGGAGAGACCCTACGAGCAGTACTTC.

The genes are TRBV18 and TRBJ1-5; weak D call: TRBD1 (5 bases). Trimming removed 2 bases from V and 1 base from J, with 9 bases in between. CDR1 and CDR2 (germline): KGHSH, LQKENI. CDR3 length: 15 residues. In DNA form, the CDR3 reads TGTGCCAGCTCACCAGGGCGGACAAGCAATCAGCCCCAGCATTTT. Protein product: CASSPGRTSNQPQHF.

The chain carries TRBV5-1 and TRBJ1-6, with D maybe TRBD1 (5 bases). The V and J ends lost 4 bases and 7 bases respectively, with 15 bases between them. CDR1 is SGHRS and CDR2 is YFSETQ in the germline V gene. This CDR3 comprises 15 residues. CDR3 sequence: CASSVGTLDNSPLHF. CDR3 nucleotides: TGCGCCAGCAGCGTCGGGACCCTCGACAATTCACCCCTCCACTTT.

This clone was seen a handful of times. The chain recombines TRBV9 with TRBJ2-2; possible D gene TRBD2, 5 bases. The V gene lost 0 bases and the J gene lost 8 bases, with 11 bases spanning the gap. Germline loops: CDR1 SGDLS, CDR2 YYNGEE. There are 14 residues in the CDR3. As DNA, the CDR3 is TGTGCCAGCAGCGTAGCTCTCGGGGTTGGGGAGCTGTTTTTT. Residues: CASSVALGVGELFF.

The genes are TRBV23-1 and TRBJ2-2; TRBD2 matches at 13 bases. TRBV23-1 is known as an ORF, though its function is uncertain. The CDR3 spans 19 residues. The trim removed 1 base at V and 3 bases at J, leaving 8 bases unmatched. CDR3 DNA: TGCGCCAGCAGTCAATTTGGACTAGCGGGAGAATCGGACACCGGGGAGCTGTTTTTT. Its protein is CASSQFGLAGESDTGELFF.

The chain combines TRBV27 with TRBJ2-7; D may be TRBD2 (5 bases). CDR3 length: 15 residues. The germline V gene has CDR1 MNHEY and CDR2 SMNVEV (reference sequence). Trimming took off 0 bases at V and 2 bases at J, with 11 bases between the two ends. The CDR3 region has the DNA TGTGCCAGCAGTTTATCTCTGACTACCCCCTACGAGCAGTACTTC. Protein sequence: CASSLSLTTPYEQYF.